This TCR beta chain originates from a study of blood T cell repertoires in COVID-19 (dated by TCRdb to 2020 to 2022). As for the study more broadly: Samples from collaborators originated in the United States, Italy and Spain and spanned both the acute and convalescent phases of COVID-19. The prospective study material was composed of cDNA or gDNA derived from T cells, B-cell-depleted T cells, or PBMCs. Deeply sampled blood TCRbeta repertoires from subjects exposed to, actively infected with, or recovered from COVID-19 were included in the dataset. The repertoires were released in a freely available public database intended as a resource for research on the immune response to SARS-CoV-2. The samples were drawn from two sources: the first 160 participants of the ongoing ImmuneRACE study, and over 1,000 subjects contributed by 6 global collaborators. The sample metadata nearly always contained a de-identified subject ID, COVID-19 status, age in years and sex. Where HLA class I and class II types were available, the types were taken from metadata supplied by the sample provider, not from assay-based typing. The paper's findings and limits, for the study overall: Clinical and demographic metadata were provided uncurated, with the amount varying by source and participant.

This clone was counted a single time. Its cognate antigen has yet to be identified. Base qualities were left out, and no much larger clone turns up one base away. At the junction V is shortened by 4 bases and J by 4 bases, with 13 bases in between. The cysteine opens and the phenylalanine closes a CDR3 of 14 amino acids. Only the CDR3 portion is preserved as DNA: 42 bases, with reading frame beginning at the first base. According to the germline V gene, CDR1 reads MNHEY and CDR2 reads SVGAGI. TCRbeta CDR3 regions were amplified from genomic DNA using the immunoSEQ Assay, a bias-controlled multiplex PCR. From the authors' description of their analysis: Nucleated cell counts per sample were estimated from amplification of reference gene primers within the assay. To quantify the absolute abundance of each unique TCRbeta CDR3 rearrangement, sequence reads were collapsed and filtered. For each sample, productive Simpson clonality was calculated by taking the square root of Simpson's diversity index across productive rearrangements. Sourced from immuneACCESS, this table was stored by TCRdb with only in-frame sequences that have V and J called. A share of the clones is absent; for the studies checked, an unresolved V gene accounts for under half, and the remainder has no known explanation. For V, J and clone size, that table is used; D and trimming come from the DNA. Within this sample are some 150,000 clones, with roughly 83% of them counted one time only. Nearly 4.5% of the sample belongs to the ten largest clones.

Enrolling through a virtual design, the prospective study's participants ranged in age from roughly 18 to 100 years and lived across 20 to 30 United States geographic areas. Cohort assignment in the prospective study relied on participant-reported clinical history from a screening survey and a study questionnaire. ImmuneRACE Cohort 3 recovered participants were defined by two consecutive negative NP/OP PCR tests, healthcare professional clearance, or symptom resolution. Mobile phlebotomists in the prospective study collected whole blood, serum and a nasopharyngeal or oropharyngeal swab from every participant. Additional blood draws and questionnaires over an approximately 2-month period could optionally be provided by prospective study participants. Prospective study blood samples were shipped either frozen or at room temperature before DNA extraction.

The rearranged chain carries TRBV6-5 and TRBJ1-2; TRBD1 is possibly the D segment (5 matching bases). The sequence was collected from a woman aged 50 to 65 who had recovered from COVID-19. Sequencing input: PBMCs or T cells enriched from blood (not recorded which). The CDR3 protein sequence reads: CASSSRGVGYGYTF. The sequence in DNA is TGTGCCAGCAGTTCCCGGGGGGTTGGCTATGGCTACACCTTC.